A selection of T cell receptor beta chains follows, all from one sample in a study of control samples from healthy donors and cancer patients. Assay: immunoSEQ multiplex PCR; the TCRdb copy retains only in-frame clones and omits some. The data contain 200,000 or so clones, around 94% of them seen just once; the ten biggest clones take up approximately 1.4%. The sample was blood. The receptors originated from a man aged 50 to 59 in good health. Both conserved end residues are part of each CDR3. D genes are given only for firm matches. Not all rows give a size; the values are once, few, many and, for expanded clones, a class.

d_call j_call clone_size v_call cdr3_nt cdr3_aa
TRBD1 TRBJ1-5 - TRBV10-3 TGTGCCATCATTTCGGACAGGGTGGCTGCCCAGCATTTT CAIISDRVAAQHF
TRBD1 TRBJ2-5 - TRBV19 TGTGCCAGTAGTAGGGGGACAGGGGATCTCCGAGAGACCCAGTACTTC CASSRGTGDLRETQYF
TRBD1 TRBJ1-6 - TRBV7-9 TGTGCCAGCAGCAATATACCCGGGACAGGGGGGTCGGCCCTCCACTTT CASSNIPGTGGSALHF
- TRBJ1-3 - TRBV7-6 TGTGCCAGCAACAACCCCGGGGGGTCTGGAAACACCATATATTTT CASNNPGGSGNTIYF
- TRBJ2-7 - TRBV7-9 TGTGCCAGCAGGGGGGCCGGGGGCGTAGCCTACGAGCAGTACTTC CASRGAGGVAYEQYF
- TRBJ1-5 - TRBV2 TGTGCCAGCAGTGAGGGGCATAGCAATCAGCCCCAGCATTTT CASSEGHSNQPQHF
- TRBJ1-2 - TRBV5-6 TGTGCCAGCAGCTTGGGCGCAGGGAACTATGGCTACACCTTC CASSLGAGNYGYTF
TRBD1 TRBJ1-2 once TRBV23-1 TGCGCCAGCATAAAAGGAGGGGTAGACAGGGGAGGAGAGGGCTACACCTTC CASIKGGVDRGGEGYTF
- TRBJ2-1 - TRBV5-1 TGCGCCAGCAGTTTGGGGGGCGGCCAGGGGACTGAGCAGTTCTTC CASSLGGGQGTEQFF
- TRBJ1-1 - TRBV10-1 TGCGCCAGCAGTGAGTCGGGTCGATTAACTGAAGCTTTCTTT CASSESGRLTEAFF
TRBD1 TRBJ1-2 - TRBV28 TGTGCCAGCATTACAACCGGGACAGGGGGCGGCTACACCTTC CASITTGTGGGYTF
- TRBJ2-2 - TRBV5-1 TGCGCCAGCAGCGACCATCCCGCCGGGGAGCTGTTTTTT CASSDHPAGELFF
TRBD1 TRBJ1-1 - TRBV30 TGTGCCTGGTCTAGGGGGCAGGACACTGAAGCTTTCTTT CAWSRGQDTEAFF
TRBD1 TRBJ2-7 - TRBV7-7 TGTGCTAGCAGCTTAGGCCCCCGAGCAGGGGGCTCCTACGAGCAGTACTTC CASSLGPRAGGSYEQYF
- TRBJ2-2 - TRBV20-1 TGCAGTGCTAGTTACTGGGGGGAGCTGTTTTTT CSASYWGELFF
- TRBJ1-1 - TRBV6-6 TGTGCCAGCAGCCGAAGGGACCGCCAGGGAGCTTTCTTT CASSRRDRQGAFF
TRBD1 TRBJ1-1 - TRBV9 TGTGCCAGCAGCGTAAGTTTTTGGGGGGGACAGAGGGAAGCTTTCTTT CASSVSFWGGQREAFF
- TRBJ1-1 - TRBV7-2 TGTGCCAGCAGCTTAGAGGTGGGAGGGAACACTGAAGCTTTCTTT CASSLEVGGNTEAFF
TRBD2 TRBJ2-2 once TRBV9 TGTGCCAGCACCGGACTAGCGGGGGAACCGAACACCGGGGAGCTGTTTTTT CASTGLAGEPNTGELFF
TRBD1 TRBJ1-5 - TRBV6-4 TGTGCCAGCAGTGACGAAGCAGGGGGCGGTCAGCCCCAGCATTTT CASSDEAGGGQPQHF
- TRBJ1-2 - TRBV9 TGTGCCAGCAGCGTTGTGTTGGGATCGGCAGGGTATAACGATGGCTACACCTTC CASSVVLGSAGYNDGYTF
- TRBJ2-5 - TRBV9 TGTGCCAGCAGCCCCCCCCGGGACTTC CASSPPRDF
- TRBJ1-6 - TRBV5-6 TGTGCCAGCAGCCCGCCCGCCTTGGGGTATAATTCACCCCTCCACTTT CASSPPALGYNSPLHF
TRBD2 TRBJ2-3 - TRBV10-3 TGTGCCATCAGCCCTCTCGCGGGGGGGACAGATACGCAGTATTTT CAISPLAGGTDTQYF
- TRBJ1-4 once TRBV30 TGTGCCTGGAGCCCTGGGGTTGCAACTAATGAAAAACTGTTTTTT CAWSPGVATNEKLFF
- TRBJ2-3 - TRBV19 TGTGCCACCCGCGTCGAGGAAACTGGCACAGATACGCAGTATTTT CATRVEETGTDTQYF
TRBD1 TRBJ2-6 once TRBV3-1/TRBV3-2 TGTGCCAGCAGCCAACGGACAGGGGGTTCTGGGGCCAACGTCCTGACTTTC CASSQRTGGSGANVLTF
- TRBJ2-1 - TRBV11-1 TGTGCCAGCAGCTTTCTCGTAGGGTCCTACAATGAGCAGTTCTTC CASSFLVGSYNEQFF
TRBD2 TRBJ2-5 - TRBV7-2 TGTGCCAGCAGCTTAAGGCCCCCGGGGGGGCCTTCCGGAGAGACCCAGTACTTC CASSLRPPGGPSGETQYF
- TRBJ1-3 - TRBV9 TGTGCCAGCAGCGTAGGACGGATCTCTGGAAACACCATATATTTT CASSVGRISGNTIYF
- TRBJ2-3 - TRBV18 TGTGCCAGCTCACCACAGTCGGGTTCCCCCCCAGATACGCAGTATTTT CASSPQSGSPPDTQYF
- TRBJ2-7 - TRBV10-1 TGCGCCAGCAGTGATGGGGCCCCGGGGCTCTCCGAGCAGTACTTC CASSDGAPGLSEQYF
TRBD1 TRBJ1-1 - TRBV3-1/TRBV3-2 TGTGCCAGCAGTCACGGACAGGGGTCCACTGAAGCTTTCTTT CASSHGQGSTEAFF
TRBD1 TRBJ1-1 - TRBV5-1 TGCGCCAGCAGCGTACAGGGGGGAAACACTGAAGCTTTCTTT CASSVQGGNTEAFF
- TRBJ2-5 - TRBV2 TGTGCCAGCAGAGACCTAGGGAAGACCCAGTACTTC CASRDLGKTQYF
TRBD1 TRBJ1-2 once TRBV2 TGTGCCAGCATTGTTCTGGAAGGGGGCGGTGGCTACACCTTC CASIVLEGGGGYTF
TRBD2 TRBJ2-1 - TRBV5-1 TGCGCCAGCAGCTGGAAAACAGCGGGGGCCAATGAGCAGTTCTTC CASSWKTAGANEQFF
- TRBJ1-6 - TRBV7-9 TGTGCCAGCAGCAACCGGGACGGAGATTCACCCCTCCACTTT CASSNRDGDSPLHF
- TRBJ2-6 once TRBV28 TGTGCCAGCAGCCTAGGGAACTCTGGGGCCAACGTCCTGACTTTC CASSLGNSGANVLTF
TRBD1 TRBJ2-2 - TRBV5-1 TGCGCCAGCAGCTTGGCCCGGGGGACAGGCAACACCGGGGAGCTGTTTTTT CASSLARGTGNTGELFF
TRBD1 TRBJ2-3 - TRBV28 TGTGCCAGCAGTTTACGCCGAGGGGGCAGAAGCACAGATACGCAGTATTTT CASSLRRGGRSTDTQYF
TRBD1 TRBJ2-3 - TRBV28 TGTGCCAGCAGTTCGTCGAAAGGGGGCAGCACAGATACGCAGTATTTT CASSSSKGGSTDTQYF